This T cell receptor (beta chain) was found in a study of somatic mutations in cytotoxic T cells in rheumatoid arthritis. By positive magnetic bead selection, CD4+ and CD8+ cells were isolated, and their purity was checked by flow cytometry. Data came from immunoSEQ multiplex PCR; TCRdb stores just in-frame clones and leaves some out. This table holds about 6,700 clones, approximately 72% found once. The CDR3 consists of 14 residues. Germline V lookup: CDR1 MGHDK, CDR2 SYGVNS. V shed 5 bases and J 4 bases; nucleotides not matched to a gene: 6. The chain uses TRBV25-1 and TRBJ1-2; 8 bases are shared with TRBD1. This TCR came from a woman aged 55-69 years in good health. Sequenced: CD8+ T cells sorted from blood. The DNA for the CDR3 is TGTGCCAGCAGTTATCCGGGACAGGTCTATGGCTACACCTTC. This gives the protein CASSYPGQVYGYTF.